A single sample is the source of the 27 T cell receptor beta chains below, sequenced in a study of blood T cells in healthy people across ages. The authors ran a second PCR of about 7 to 11 cycles using a sample-barcoded 5' primer and a J-beta primer mix. From the 5' RACE reads, TCRdb called clonotypes with MiXCR, one entry per CDR3 protein. The sample has about 840,000 distinct CDR3 sequences; about 27% are singletons. The same specimen was also included in a second study, on T cells of mothers and their children.

The specimen was blood. The receptors were gathered from a woman between 40 and 55 years old in good health.

DNA of the CDR3: TGTGCCAGCAGCTTAGCCGGGACACCAGGGCAGTTCTTC. Protein sequence: CASSLAGTPGQFF. This chain joins TRBV7-2 and TRBJ2-1; maybe TRBD1 (6 bases). Between the trimmed V and J ends, which lost 0 bases and 12 bases, there was a span of 12 bases. This CDR3 spans 13 amino acids. Germline V gene data show CDR1 as SGHTA and CDR2 as FQGNSA.

This clonotype was seen only a few times. V usage is TRBV2 and J usage is TRBJ2-2; D ambiguous. Germline loops: CDR1 SNHLY, CDR2 FYNNEI. With 2 bases removed from V and 5 bases from J, the gap between germline ends came to 6 bases. The CDR3 has 13 amino acids. CDR3 in amino acids: CASSELPTGELFF. The CDR3 nucleotides are TGTGCCAGCAGTGAATTACCGACCGGGGAGCTGTTTTTT.

This clonotype was detected a few times. This rearrangement joins TRBV5-1 to TRBJ1-2; D unclear. The CDR3 totals 14 residues. V dropped 5 bases and J dropped 8 bases, with 19 bases sitting between them. CDR1 is SGHRS, CDR2 YFSETQ, per germline. CDR3 sequence (DNA): TGCGCCAGCAGTTCTAAAAGAGTTATGGGAGGCTACACCTTC. It translates to CASSSKRVMGGYTF.

A note on this clonotype: One base away lies a much larger clone, so this may be a sequencing read error. This chain links TRBV9 with TRBJ2-4, with D possibly TRBD2 on 5 matching bases. This CDR3 has 15 residues. Germline CDR1 is SGDLS and CDR2 is YYNGEE. Trimming cost V 1 base and J 13 bases, with 21 bases left between them. The CDR3 protein is CASSVRTGSNNEQYF. CDR3 nucleotide sequence: TGTGCCAGCAGCGTACGGACGGGATCGAACAATGAGCAGTACTTC.

In this sample, this clonotype turned up a few times. This chain links TRBV4-3 with TRBJ1-2, with a possible D match to TRBD1 (5 bases). Germline V gene data show CDR1 as LGHNA and CDR2 as YSLEER. Trimming removed 2 bases at V and 4 bases at J, with 17 bases between. This CDR3 is 16 amino acids long. Here the CDR3 DNA reads TGCGCCAGCAGCCAAAGGGGTTCAGGGCTTCTCTATGGCTACACCTTC. Translated, it gives CASSQRGSGLLYGYTF.

A word on this clonotype: A much larger clone lies a single base off, so this may be a read error. The gene calls are TRBV29-1 and TRBJ1-2, with D perhaps TRBD1 (5 bases). The ends were cut back, 4 bases at V and 4 bases at J, with 22 bases in the middle. This CDR3 is built from 16 residues. CDR1 and CDR2 (germline): SQVTM, ANQGSEA. The CDR3 nucleotides are TGCAGCGTTGGAGGCTTGGACAACTCTCTTCTCTATGGCTACACCTTC. It encodes CSVGGLDNSLLYGYTF.

This clonotype was detected ten times or more. The genes are TRBV20-1 and TRBJ2-7, with D unresolved. Trimming pared 1 base from V and 5 bases from J, leaving 12 bases between. Germline CDR1 and CDR2: DFQATT and SNEGSKA (reference sequence). The CDR3 consists of 13 residues. The CDR3 loop is CSARGGSLHEQYF. CDR3 bases: TGCAGTGCTAGAGGGGGATCTTTGCACGAGCAGTACTTC.

A few counts support this clonotype. V is TRBV12-5 and J is TRBJ2-1, with D perhaps matching TRBD2 (7 bases). The CDR3 length is 16 residues. V was pared by 2 bases and J by 7 bases, with 18 bases between. Germline V CDR1 and CDR2: LGHNT, FRNRAP. The CDR3 DNA follows: TGTGCTAGTGGTTTGTTGGGGGGGGGCCGAAAGAATGAGCAGTTCTTC. It specifies CASGLLGGGRKNEQFF.

This clonotype was seen repeatedly, ten times or more. V is TRBV5-1 and J is TRBJ2-3, with 7 bases matching TRBD2. The germline V gene encodes CDR1 SGHRS and CDR2 YFSETQ. The CDR3 has 14 amino acids. V shed 3 bases, J shed 2 bases, and the junction held 3 bases outside the gene matches. DNA of the CDR3: TGCGCCAGCAGCTCCGGGGGGTCCACAGATACGCAGTATTTT. Protein product: CASSSGGSTDTQYF. The full variable domain, its missing parts supplied by reference TRBV5-1 and TRBJ2-3, is KAGVTQTPRYLIKTRGQQVTLSCSPISGHRSVSWYQQTPGQGLQFLFEYFSETQRNKGNFPGRFSGRQFSNSRSEMNVSTLELGDSALYLCASSSGGSTDTQYFGPGTRLTVL.

This clonotype was seen a handful of times. The chain has TRBV2 and TRBJ2-3; no definite D call. CDR1 is SNHLY, CDR2 FYNNEI, per germline. V gave up 5 bases and J gave up 4 bases, with 13 bases separating them. The CDR3 has 14 amino acids. DNA for the CDR3: TGTGCCAGCAGTTTGAGGCAGATCTCAGATACGCAGTATTTT. Encoded protein: CASSLRQISDTQYF.

This clonotype has a handful of counts. The rearrangement joins TRBV5-1 to TRBJ1-2, with 11 bases aligning to TRBD1. With 7 bases clipped from V and 8 bases from J, the junction kept 7 bases outside the gene matches. CDR1 is SGHRS, CDR2 YFSETQ, per germline. This CDR3 spans 13 amino acids. CDR3 region: CASRTGGAEGYTF. CDR3 sequence (DNA): TGCGCCAGCCGGACAGGGGGCGCGGAGGGCTACACCTTC. Variable domain in full (rest from reference TRBV5-1 and TRBJ1-2): KAGVTQTPRYLIKTRGQQVTLSCSPISGHRSVSWYQQTPGQGLQFLFEYFSETQRNKGNFPGRFSGRQFSNSRSEMNVSTLELGDSALYLCASRTGGAEGYTFGSGTRLTVV.

This clonotype was seen ten or more times. This chain uses TRBV7-8 with TRBJ2-7; possible D gene TRBD1, 6 bases. The ends were cut back, 5 bases at V and 3 bases at J, with 17 bases in the middle. The V gene's germline CDR1 is SGHVS and CDR2 FQNEAQ. The CDR3 runs 15 residues. CDR3 amino acids: CASSTARDIVYEQYF. The CDR3 nucleotides are TGTGCCAGCAGCACTGCGAGGGACATCGTCTACGAGCAGTACTTC.

This clonotype appeared many times. This rearrangement joins TRBV4-3 to TRBJ2-6; D not certain. This CDR3 is built from 16 residues. V gave up 2 bases and J gave up 0 bases, with 8 bases separating them. CDR1 is LGHNA, CDR2 YSLEER, per germline. CDR3 DNA sequence: TGCGCCAGCAGCCAACGTGCGTACTCTGGGGCCAACGTCCTGACTTTC. As protein: CASSQRAYSGANVLTF.

This clonotype was observed at least ten times. The J gene is TRBJ2-7, the V gene TRBV28, with no clear D. This CDR3 is built from 12 residues. The germline V and J ends were trimmed by 6 bases and 3 bases, with 9 bases remaining between them. Germline V gives CDR1 MDHEN, CDR2 SYDVKM. CDR3 sequence (DNA): TGTGCCAGCAGCCAAGGATACTACGAGCAGTACTTC. It is translated as CASSQGYYEQYF. Full variable domain (remainder filled in from reference TRBV28 and TRBJ2-7): DVKVTQSSRYLVKRTGEKVFLECVQDMDHENMFWYRQDPGLGLRLIYFSYDVKMKEKGDIPEGYSVSREKKERFSLILESASTNQTSMYLCASSQGYYEQYFGPGTRLTVT.

This clonotype appeared many times. The rearrangement uses TRBV9 and TRBJ2-7; D ambiguous. There are 15 residues in the CDR3. In germline, CDR1 is SGDLS, CDR2 YYNGEE. Trimming pared 3 bases from V and 3 bases from J, leaving 16 bases between. The CDR3 sequence: CASSAKGRGDYEQYF. DNA of the CDR3: TGTGCCAGCAGCGCAAAGGGTCGAGGCGACTACGAGCAGTACTTC.

This clonotype has only a few counts. Germline and junction disagree at one end, which may indicate a read error. This rearrangement joins TRBV12-3 or TRBV12-4 to TRBJ2-1; D may be TRBD1 or TRBD2 (6 bases each). The length of the CDR3 is 12 residues. The CDR3 DNA is TGTACCAGCACCTTAAAGAGGGGGGAACAGTTCTTC. Translation gives CTSTLKRGEQFF.

This clonotype was observed a few times. V gene TRBV28 combines with J gene TRBJ1-3, with no clear D. This CDR3 spans 15 amino acids. CDR1 is MDHEN and CDR2 is SYDVKM in the germline V gene. V gave up 5 bases and J gave up 0 bases, with 11 bases separating them. The CDR3 DNA reads as TGTGCCAGCAGTCTGTGGAGGGACTCTGGAAACACCATATATTTT. It codes for CASSLWRDSGNTIYF.

This clonotype was observed a handful of times. J is TRBJ1-2 and V is TRBV18; D gene unclear. Trimming took 6 bases from V and 0 from J, leaving 20 bases between them. This CDR3 has 17 amino acids. Germline CDR1 reads KGHSH; CDR2 reads LQKENI. The CDR3 DNA reads TGTGCCAGCTCCCCGACCAGAGGACGGGCAGCTAACTATGGCTACACCTTC. This gives the protein CASSPTRGRAANYGYTF.

In regard to this clonotype: At one boundary the junction diverges from the germline segment, which might be a read error. V and J are TRBV9 and TRBJ1-2, with 7 positions matching TRBD1. Germline V gene sequence: CDR1 SGDLS, CDR2 YYNGEE. The CDR3 sequence is 12 residues long. The CDR3 loop reads CVSSAGQYGYTF. CDR3 in DNA: TGTGTCAGCAGCGCGGGACAGTATGGCTACACCTTC.

J is TRBJ1-2 and V is TRBV5-1, with a weak D call TRBD1 (5 bases). Trimming removed 4 bases at V and 0 bases at J, with 13 bases between. This CDR3 spans 15 amino acids. Germline V CDR1 and CDR2: SGHRS, YFSETQ. CDR3 residues: CASSLSQGANYGYTF. In DNA form, the CDR3 reads TGCGCCAGCAGCCTGTCGCAGGGCGCTAACTATGGCTACACCTTC.

This clonotype was detected many times. The DNA for the CDR3 is TGCGCCAGCAGCGAGGGACTACCTGCTCGTGAGCAGTACTTC. Its translation is CASSEGLPAREQYF. This chain connects TRBV5-1 to TRBJ2-7; 7 bases line up with TRBD2. V shed 4 bases and J 7 bases; nucleotides not matched to a gene: 11. This CDR3 region has 14 residues. The germline V gene has CDR1 SGHRS and CDR2 YFSETQ.

This clonotype has at least ten counts. This sequence joins TRBV7-9 and TRBJ2-5, with TRBD1 matching 7 bases. V shed 2 bases, J shed 11 bases, and the junction held 14 bases outside the gene matches. Germline CDR1 and CDR2: SEHNR and FQNEAQ (reference sequence). There are 15 residues in the CDR3. CDR3 DNA sequence: TGTGCCAGCAGCTTATTACAGGGGATCTCCGGGGAGCAGTACTTC. The encoded protein is CASSLLQGISGEQYF. The whole variable domain, remainder taken from reference TRBV7-9 and TRBJ2-5, is DTGVSQNPRHKITKRGQNVTFRCDPISEHNRLYWYRQTLGQGPEFLTYFQNEAQLEKSRLLSDRFSAERPKGSFSTLEIQRTEQGDSAMYLCASSLLQGISGEQYFGPGTRLLVL.

The chain has TRBV7-8 and TRBJ2-4, with 8 bases that match TRBD1. J was trimmed by 2 bases and V by 8 bases; bases with no gene match: 14. The CDR3 covers 17 residues. Germline CDR1 is SGHVS and CDR2 is FQNEAQ. For the CDR3, the DNA is TGTGCCAGCCTGCCCGAACGGACAGGGCTTACCAAAAACATTCAGTACTTC. Its protein product is CASLPERTGLTKNIQYF.

This clonotype was observed a single time. V is TRBV5-1 and J is TRBJ2-1; TRBD1 aligns across 7 bases. Per germline, CDR1 SGHRS and CDR2 YFSETQ. V lost 4 bases to trimming and J lost 5 bases; unmatched junction nucleotides: 6. This CDR3 has 14 amino acids. The CDR3, as DNA: TGCGCCAGCAGCGTCCCGACAGGGAACAATGAGCAGTTCTTC. Translating it yields CASSVPTGNNEQFF.

The table lists this clonotype with a few counts. A much bigger clone sits one base away, suggesting this may be a read error. The J gene is TRBJ2-3, the V gene TRBV24-1, with 9 bases aligning to TRBD2. Germline V gives CDR1 KGHDR, CDR2 SFDVKD. The CDR3 is 17 residues long. The CDR3 loop reads CAASDSGSGGSTDTQYF. CDR3 DNA sequence: TGTGCCGCCAGTGATTCAGGTAGCGGGGGCAGCACAGATACGCAGTATTTT.

This clonotype was counted at least ten times. CDR3 DNA sequence: TGTGCCAGCAGCTTAGTAGGGCGTCGTCTGGAGACCCAGTACTTC. Residues: CASSLVGRRLETQYF. The V gene is TRBV7-2, the J gene TRBJ2-5; D unclear. V lost 1 base and J 5 bases, leaving 14 bases between the germline ends. Per germline, CDR1 SGHTA and CDR2 FQGNSA. CDR3 length equals 15 residues.

This clonotype was seen ten or more times. V gene TRBV28 combines with J gene TRBJ2-4; the D gene is possibly TRBD1 (6 bases). The V gene lost 5 bases and the J gene lost 2 bases, with 16 bases spanning the gap. Germline values: CDR1 MDHEN, CDR2 SYDVKM. There are 16 residues in the CDR3. Written as DNA, the CDR3 is TGTGCCAGCAGTATCCACAGGGCACGCTCCAAAAACATTCAGTACTTC. It encodes CASSIHRARSKNIQYF.